This T cell receptor beta chain was sequenced in a study of T cell responses to AZD1222 COVID-19 vaccine. This clone was seen only a few times. Generated by immunoSEQ multiplex PCR, the TCRdb table keeps only in-frame clones and is missing some. The sample includes approximately 150,000 clones, just under 95% of them seen just once. Per the germline V gene, CDR1 is LGHNA and CDR2 is YNFKEQ. The CDR3 contains 17 residues. The trim removed 0 bases at V and 5 bases at J, leaving 9 bases unmatched. The TCR comes from an adult in good health. The J gene is TRBJ2-5, the V gene TRBV4-2; 10 nucleotides align to TRBD2. The material sequenced was peripheral blood, taken on day 0 of AZD1222 vaccination. DNA for the CDR3: TGTGCCAGCAGCCAAGAGGGGAGCGGGGGGGCTGCCGAGACCCAGTACTTC. It codes for CASSQEGSGGAAETQYF.